This T cell receptor (beta chain) was identified in a study of regulatory T cells in long-lasting Graves disease. Time point meaning: persistent/refractory GD, antithyroid drugs over 5 years with positive TRAb. PBMC RNA served as the TCR library source. Combining iRepertoire HTBI primers with Arm-PCR of CDR3 regions, the authors built TCR beta libraries. TCRdb re-derived calls from the multiplex PCR reads in MiXCR, one entry per CDR3 protein. This sample has roughly 400,000 distinct CDR3 sequences; 20% occur once, and the top ten carry more than 20%. The sequence derives from a female donor with Graves disease. The source was peripheral blood mononuclear cells (PBMCs), collected when the disease was refractory, from a patient treated with antithyroid drugs.

The CDR3 region is CASSLPGVAFF. In DNA form, the CDR3 reads TGTGCCAGCAGCTTACCAGGGGTAGCTTTCTTT. The V gene is TRBV7-9, the J gene TRBJ1-1; D may be TRBD1 (6 bases). CDR1 and CDR2 from the germline V gene are SEHNR and FQNEAQ (reference sequence). The CDR3 covers 11 residues. Trimming cost V 2 bases and J 10 bases, with 8 bases left between them.